This record concerns one T cell receptor beta chain sequence. This sample was taken from a study of TIL therapy for anti-PD-1-resistant metastatic lung cancer. At the level of the study: Patients then received nivolumab; progressors got lymphodepletion, TIL and IL-2. Most patients had lung adenocarcinoma; a handful of tumors were EGFR-mutant, two ALK-rearranged; half smoked currently or formerly.

CDR3 length: 15 amino acids. The V and J ends lost 5 bases and 0 bases respectively, with 14 bases between them. CDR1 and CDR2 from the germline V gene are SEHNR and FQNEAQ (reference sequence). Stated time point: pre-treatment sample, taken before nivolumab and TIL therapy. The libraries were made with immunoSEQ v3. Survey-level samples got about 2 million read pairs; deep-level samples got about 5-6 million. Sequenced by immunoSEQ multiplex PCR; TCRdb stores in-frame clones only, minus some. The table has just under 60,000 clones, 73% seen once. The chain joins TRBV7-9 to TRBJ2-7; D might be TRBD1 or TRBD2, each matching 6 bases. The input for sequencing was blood, taken at baseline. The TCR was taken from a person between 30 and 80 years old with non-small cell lung cancer. Here the CDR3 reads CASSQTGGDSYEQYF. The CDR3 nucleotides are TGTGCCAGCAGCCAGACAGGAGGGGACTCCTACGAGCAGTACTTC.